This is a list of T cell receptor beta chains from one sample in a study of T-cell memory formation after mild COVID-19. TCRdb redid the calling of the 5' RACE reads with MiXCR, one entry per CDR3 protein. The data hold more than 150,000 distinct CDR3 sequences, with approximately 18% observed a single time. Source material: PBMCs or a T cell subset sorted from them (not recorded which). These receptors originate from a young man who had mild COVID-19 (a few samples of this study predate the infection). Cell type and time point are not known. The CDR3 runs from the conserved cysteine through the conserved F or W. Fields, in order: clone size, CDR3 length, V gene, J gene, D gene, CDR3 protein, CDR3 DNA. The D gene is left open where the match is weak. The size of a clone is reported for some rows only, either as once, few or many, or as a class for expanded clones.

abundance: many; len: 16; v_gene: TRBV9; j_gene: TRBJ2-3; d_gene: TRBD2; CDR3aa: CASSEGLAGGTDTQYF; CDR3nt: TGTGCCAGCAGCGAAGGCCTAGCGGGGGGCACAGATACGCAGTATTTT
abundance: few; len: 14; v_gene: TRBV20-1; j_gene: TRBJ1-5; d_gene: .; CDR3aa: CSAKAGISNQPQHF; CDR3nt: TGCAGTGCTAAGGCAGGGATTAGCAATCAGCCCCAGCATTTT
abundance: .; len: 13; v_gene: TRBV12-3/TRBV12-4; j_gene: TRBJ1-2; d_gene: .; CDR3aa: CASRAREGGGYTF; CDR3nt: TGTGCCAGCAGGGCCCGGGAAGGGGGTGGCTACACCTTC
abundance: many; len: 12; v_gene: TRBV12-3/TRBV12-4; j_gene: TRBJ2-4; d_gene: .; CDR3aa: CASTGTKNIQYF; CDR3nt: TGTGCCAGCACTGGGACCAAAAACATTCAGTACTTC
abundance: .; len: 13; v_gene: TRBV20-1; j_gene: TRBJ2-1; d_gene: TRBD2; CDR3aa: CSATSGSYNEQFF; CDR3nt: TGCAGTGCAACTAGCGGGAGCTACAATGAGCAGTTCTTC
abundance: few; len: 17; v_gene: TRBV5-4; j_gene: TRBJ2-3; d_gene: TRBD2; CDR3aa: CASSSGLAGGRTDTQYF; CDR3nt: TGTGCCAGCAGCTCGGGGCTAGCGGGGGGGCGGACAGATACGCAGTATTTT
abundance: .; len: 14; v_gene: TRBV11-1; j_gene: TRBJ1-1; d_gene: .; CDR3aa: CASRRGRSNTEAFF; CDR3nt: TGTGCCAGCAGAAGAGGGCGGTCGAACACTGAAGCTTTCTTT
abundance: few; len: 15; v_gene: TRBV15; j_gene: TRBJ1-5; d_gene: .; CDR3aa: CATSRPGTANQPQHF; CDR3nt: TGTGCCACCAGCAGACCCGGGACCGCTAATCAGCCCCAGCATTTT
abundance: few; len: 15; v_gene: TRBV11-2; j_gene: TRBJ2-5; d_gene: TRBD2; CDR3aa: CASSFAGGFQETQYF; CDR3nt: TGTGCCAGCAGCTTTGCGGGGGGCTTTCAAGAGACCCAGTACTTC
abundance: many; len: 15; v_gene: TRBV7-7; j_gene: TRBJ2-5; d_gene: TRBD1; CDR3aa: CASSSGTGWYETQYF; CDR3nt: TGTGCTAGCAGCTCCGGGACAGGGTGGTACGAGACCCAGTACTTC
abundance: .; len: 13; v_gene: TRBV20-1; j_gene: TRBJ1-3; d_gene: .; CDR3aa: CSARNGGSNTIYF; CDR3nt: TGCAGTGCTAGAAACGGTGGTTCAAACACCATATATTTT
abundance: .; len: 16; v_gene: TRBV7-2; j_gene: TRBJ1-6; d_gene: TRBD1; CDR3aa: CASSSRGDRGNSPLHF; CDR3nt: TGTGCCAGCAGCTCCCGGGGGGACAGGGGTAATTCACCCCTCCACTTT
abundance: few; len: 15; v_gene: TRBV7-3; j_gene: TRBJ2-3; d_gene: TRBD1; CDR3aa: CASSVGTGSTDTQYF; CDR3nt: TGTGCCAGCAGCGTGGGGACAGGGAGCACAGATACGCAGTATTTT
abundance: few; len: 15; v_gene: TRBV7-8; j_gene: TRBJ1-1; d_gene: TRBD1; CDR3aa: CAVGRDRALNTEAFF; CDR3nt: TGTGCCGTCGGTCGGGACAGGGCTTTGAACACTGAAGCTTTCTTT
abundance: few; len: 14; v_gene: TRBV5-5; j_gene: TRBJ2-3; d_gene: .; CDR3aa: CASSLAPSTDTQYF; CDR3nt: TGTGCCAGCAGCTTGGCCCCTAGCACAGATACGCAGTATTTT
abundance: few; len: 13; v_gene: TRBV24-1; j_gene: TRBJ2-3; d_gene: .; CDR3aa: CATSSSPTDTQYF; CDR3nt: TGTGCCACCAGCTCGTCCCCCACAGATACGCAGTATTTT
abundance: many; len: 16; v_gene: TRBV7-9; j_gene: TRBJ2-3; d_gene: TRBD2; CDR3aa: CASSSGLAGRTDTQYF; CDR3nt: TGTGCCAGCAGCTCCGGACTAGCGGGCCGCACAGATACGCAGTATTTT
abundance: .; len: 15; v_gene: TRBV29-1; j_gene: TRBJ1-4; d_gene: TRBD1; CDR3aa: CSVEATGTGVEKLFF; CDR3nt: TGCAGCGTTGAAGCTACCGGGACAGGGGTAGAAAAACTGTTTTTT
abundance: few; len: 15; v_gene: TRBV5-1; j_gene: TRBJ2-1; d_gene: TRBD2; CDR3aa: CASSPGGGKHNEQFF; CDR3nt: TGCGCCAGCAGCCCCGGCGGGGGGAAGCACAATGAGCAGTTCTTC
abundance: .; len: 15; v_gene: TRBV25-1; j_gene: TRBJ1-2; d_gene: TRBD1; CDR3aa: CASSESYRGYYGYTF; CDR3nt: TGTGCCAGCAGTGAATCTTACAGGGGGTACTATGGCTACACCTTC
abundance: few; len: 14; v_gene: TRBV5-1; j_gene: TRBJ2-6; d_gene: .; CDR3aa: CASRYRTGANVLTF; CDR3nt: TGCGCCAGCAGATACAGGACTGGGGCCAACGTCCTGACTTTC
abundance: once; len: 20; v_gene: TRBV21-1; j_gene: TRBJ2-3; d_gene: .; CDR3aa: CASRKAPFDWVSNRTDTQYF; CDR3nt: TGTGCCAGCAGAAAAGCACCGTTCGATTGGGTTTCTAACCGTACAGATACGCAGTATTTT
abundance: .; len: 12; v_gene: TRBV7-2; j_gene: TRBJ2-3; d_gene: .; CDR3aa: CASASQTDTQYF; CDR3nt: TGTGCCAGCGCAAGTCAGACAGATACGCAGTATTTT
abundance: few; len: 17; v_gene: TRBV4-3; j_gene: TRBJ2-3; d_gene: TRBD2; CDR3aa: CASSHLAGGSSTDTQYF; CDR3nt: TGCGCCAGCAGCCACCTAGCGGGGGGTTCATCCACAGATACGCAGTATTTT